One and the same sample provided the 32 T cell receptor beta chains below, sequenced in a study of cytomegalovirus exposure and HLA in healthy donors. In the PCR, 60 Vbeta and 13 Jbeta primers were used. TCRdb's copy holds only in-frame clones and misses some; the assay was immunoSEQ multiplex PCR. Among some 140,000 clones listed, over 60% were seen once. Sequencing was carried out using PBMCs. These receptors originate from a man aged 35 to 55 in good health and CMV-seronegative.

CDR3 protein: CASSISGGSETQYF. The CDR3 DNA is TGTGCCAGTAGTATTTCCGGGGGTTCAGAGACCCAGTACTTC. The gene calls are TRBV19 and TRBJ2-5, with D perhaps TRBD2 (6 bases). With 3 bases removed from V and 4 bases from J, the gap between germline ends came to 12 bases. Per the germline V gene, CDR1 is LNHDA and CDR2 is SQIVND (reference sequence). The CDR3 contains 14 residues.

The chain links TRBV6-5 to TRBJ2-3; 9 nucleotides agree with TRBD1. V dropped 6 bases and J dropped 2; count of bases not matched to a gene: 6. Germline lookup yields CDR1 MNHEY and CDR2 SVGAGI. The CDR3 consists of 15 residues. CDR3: CASSLTGGLTDTQYF. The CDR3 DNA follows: TGTGCCAGCAGCCTGACAGGGGGACTCACAGATACGCAGTATTTT.

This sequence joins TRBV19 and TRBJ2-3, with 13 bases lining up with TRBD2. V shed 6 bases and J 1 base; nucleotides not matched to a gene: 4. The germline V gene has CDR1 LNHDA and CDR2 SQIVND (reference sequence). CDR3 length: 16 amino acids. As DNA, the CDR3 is TGTGCCAGTAGCCGCGGGACTAGCGGGGGCACAGATACGCAGTATTTT. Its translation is CASSRGTSGGTDTQYF.

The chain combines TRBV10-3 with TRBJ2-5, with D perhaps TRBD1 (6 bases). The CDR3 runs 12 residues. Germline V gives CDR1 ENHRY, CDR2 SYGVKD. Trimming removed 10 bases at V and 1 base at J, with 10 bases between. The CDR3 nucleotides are TGTGCCACCCAGGACAGCCAAGAGACCCAGTACTTC. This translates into CATQDSQETQYF.

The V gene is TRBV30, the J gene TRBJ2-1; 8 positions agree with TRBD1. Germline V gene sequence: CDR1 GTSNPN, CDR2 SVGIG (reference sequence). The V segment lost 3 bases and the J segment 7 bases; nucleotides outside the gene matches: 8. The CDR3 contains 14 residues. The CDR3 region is CAWSKQGGWNEQFF. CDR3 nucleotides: TGTGCCTGGAGCAAACAGGGGGGATGGAATGAGCAGTTCTTC.

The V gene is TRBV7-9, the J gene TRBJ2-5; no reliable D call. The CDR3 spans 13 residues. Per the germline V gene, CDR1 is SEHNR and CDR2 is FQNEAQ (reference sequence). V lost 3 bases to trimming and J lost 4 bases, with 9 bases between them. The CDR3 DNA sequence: TGTGCCAGCAGCTTCAGAGGAGCAGAGACCCAGTACTTC. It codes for CASSFRGAETQYF.

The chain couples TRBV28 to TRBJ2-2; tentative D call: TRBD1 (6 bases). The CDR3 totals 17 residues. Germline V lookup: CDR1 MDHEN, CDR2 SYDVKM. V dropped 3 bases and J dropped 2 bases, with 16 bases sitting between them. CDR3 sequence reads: CASSFPRDTLNTGELFF. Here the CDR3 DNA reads TGTGCCAGCAGTTTCCCTCGGGACACGCTTAACACCGGGGAGCTGTTTTTT.

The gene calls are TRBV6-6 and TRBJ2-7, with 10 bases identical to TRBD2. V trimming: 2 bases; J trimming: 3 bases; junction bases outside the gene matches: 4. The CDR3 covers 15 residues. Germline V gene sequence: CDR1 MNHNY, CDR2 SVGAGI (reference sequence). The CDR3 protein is CASSYTSSGSYEQYF. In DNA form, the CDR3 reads TGTGCCAGCAGTTACACGTCTAGCGGGAGCTACGAGCAGTACTTC.

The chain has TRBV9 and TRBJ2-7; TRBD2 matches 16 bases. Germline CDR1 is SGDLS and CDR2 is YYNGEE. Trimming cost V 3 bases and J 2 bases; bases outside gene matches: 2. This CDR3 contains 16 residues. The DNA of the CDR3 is TGTGCCAGCAGCGATGGGACTAGCGGGAGGGCCTACGAGCAGTACTTC. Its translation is CASSDGTSGRAYEQYF.

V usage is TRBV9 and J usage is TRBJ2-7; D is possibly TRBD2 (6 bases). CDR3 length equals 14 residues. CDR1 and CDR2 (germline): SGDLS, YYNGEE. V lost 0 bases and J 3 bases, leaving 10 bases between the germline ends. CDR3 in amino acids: CASSVERLDYEQYF. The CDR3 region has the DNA TGTGCCAGCAGCGTAGAACGACTAGACTACGAGCAGTACTTC.

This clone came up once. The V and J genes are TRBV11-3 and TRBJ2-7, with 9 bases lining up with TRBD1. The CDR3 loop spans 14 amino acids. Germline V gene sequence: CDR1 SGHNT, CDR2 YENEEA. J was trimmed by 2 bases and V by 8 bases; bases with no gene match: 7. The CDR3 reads CASRRDRGTYEQYF. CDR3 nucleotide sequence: TGTGCCAGCCGACGCGACAGGGGGACCTACGAGCAGTACTTC.

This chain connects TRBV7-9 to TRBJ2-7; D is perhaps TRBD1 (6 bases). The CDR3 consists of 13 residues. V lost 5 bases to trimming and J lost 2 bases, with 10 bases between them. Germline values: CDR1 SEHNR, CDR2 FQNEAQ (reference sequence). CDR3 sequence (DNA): TGTGCCAGCAGCCCACGGGACACCTACGAGCAGTACTTC. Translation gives CASSPRDTYEQYF.

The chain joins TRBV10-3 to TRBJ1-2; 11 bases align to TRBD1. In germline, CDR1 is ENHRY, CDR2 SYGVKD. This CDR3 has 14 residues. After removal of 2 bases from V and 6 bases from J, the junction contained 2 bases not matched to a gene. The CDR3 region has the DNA TGTGCCATCAGTGAGGGACAGGGGGCCGATGGCTACACCTTC. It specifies CAISEGQGADGYTF.

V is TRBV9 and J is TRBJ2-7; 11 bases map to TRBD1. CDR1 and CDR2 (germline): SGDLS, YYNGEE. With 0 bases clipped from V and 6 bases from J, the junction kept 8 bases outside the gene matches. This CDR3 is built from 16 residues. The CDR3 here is CASSVEQGDRGGEQYF. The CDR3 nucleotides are TGTGCCAGCAGCGTAGAGCAGGGGGACAGGGGGGGCGAGCAGTACTTC.

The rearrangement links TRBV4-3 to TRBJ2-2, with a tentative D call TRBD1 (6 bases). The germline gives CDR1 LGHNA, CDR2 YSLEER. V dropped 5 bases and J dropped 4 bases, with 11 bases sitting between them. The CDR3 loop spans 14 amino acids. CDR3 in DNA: TGCGCCAGCAGCTGGACAGCATCCACCGGGGAGCTGTTTTTT. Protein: CASSWTASTGELFF.

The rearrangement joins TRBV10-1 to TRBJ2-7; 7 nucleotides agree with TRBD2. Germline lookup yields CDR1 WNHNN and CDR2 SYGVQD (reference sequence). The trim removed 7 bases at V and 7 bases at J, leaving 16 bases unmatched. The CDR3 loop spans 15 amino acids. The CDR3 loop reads CASTQLGRGSWEQYF. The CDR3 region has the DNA TGCGCCAGCACACAACTAGGGCGGGGGTCTTGGGAGCAGTACTTC.

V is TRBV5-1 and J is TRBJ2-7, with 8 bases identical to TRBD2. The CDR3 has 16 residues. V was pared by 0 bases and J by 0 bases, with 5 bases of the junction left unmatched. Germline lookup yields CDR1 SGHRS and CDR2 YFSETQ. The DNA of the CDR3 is TGCGCCAGCAGCTTGGCGGGGGGGCCAAGCTCCTACGAGCAGTACTTC. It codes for CASSLAGGPSSYEQYF.

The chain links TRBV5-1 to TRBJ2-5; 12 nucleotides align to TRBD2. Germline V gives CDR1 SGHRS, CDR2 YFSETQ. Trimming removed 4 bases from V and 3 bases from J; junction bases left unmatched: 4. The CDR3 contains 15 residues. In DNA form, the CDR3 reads TGCGCCAGCAGCCCCGGACTAGCGGGAAAAGAGACCCAGTACTTC. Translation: CASSPGLAGKETQYF.

CDR3 sequence reads: CASSLPSEQYF. In DNA, the CDR3 is TGCGCCAGCAGCTTGCCCTCCGAGCAGTACTTC. This sequence joins TRBV5-1 and TRBJ2-7; D is undetermined. Per germline, CDR1 SGHRS and CDR2 YFSETQ. The CDR3 has 11 residues. The V gene lost 1 base and the J gene lost 6 bases, with 5 bases spanning the gap.

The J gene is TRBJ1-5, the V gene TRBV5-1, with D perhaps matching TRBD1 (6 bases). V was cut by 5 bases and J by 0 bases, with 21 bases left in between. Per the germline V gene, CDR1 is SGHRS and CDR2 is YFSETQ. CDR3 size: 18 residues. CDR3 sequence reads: CASRRESGAPYSNQPQHF. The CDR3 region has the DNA TGCGCCAGCAGACGTGAGTCAGGGGCCCCTTATAGCAATCAGCCCCAGCATTTT.

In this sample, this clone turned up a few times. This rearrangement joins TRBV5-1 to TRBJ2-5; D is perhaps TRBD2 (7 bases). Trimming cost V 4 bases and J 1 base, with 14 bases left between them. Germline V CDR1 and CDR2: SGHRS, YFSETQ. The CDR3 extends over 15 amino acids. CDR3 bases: TGCGCCAGCAGCCGGGGGGCGGGTTTCCAAGAGACCCAGTACTTC. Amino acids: CASSRGAGFQETQYF.

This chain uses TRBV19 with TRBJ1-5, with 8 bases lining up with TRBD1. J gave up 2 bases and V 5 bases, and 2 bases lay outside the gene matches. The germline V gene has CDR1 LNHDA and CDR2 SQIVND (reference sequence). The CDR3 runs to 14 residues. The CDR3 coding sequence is TGTGCCAGTAGTGCGACAGGGGGCAATCAGCCCCAGCATTTT. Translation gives CASSATGGNQPQHF.

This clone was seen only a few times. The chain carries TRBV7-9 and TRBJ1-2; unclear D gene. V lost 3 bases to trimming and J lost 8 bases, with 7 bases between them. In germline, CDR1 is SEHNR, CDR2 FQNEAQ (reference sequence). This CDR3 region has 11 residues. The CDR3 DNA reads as TGTGCCAGCAGCTTCGCGAGAGGCTACACCTTC. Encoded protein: CASSFARGYTF.

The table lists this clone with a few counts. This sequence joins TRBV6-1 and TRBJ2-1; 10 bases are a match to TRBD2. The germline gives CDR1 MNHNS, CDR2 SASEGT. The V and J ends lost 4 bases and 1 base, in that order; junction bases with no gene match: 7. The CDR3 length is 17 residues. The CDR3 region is CASSATSSGRSYNEQFF. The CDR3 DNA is TGTGCCAGCAGTGCGACCTCTAGCGGGAGATCCTACAATGAGCAGTTCTTC.

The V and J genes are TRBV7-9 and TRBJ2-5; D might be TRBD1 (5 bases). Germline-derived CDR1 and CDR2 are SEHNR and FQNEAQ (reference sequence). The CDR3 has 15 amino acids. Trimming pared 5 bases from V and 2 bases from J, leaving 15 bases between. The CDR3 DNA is TGTGCCAGCAGCCCTGCCGACAGCCGGCAAGAGACCCAGTACTTC. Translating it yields CASSPADSRQETQYF.

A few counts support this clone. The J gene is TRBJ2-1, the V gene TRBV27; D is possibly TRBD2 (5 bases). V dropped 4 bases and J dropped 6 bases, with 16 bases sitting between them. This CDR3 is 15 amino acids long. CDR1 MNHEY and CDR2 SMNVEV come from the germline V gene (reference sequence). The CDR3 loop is CASSSRDWHPNEQFF. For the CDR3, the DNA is TGTGCCAGCAGTTCCCGGGATTGGCATCCCAATGAGCAGTTCTTC.

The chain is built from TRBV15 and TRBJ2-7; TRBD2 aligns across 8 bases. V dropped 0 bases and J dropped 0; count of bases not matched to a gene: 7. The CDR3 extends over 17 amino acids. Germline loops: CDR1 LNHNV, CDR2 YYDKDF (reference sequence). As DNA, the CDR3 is TGTGCCACCAGCAGAGATCGAGGTACTAGCGGCTCCTACGAGCAGTACTTC. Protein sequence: CATSRDRGTSGSYEQYF.

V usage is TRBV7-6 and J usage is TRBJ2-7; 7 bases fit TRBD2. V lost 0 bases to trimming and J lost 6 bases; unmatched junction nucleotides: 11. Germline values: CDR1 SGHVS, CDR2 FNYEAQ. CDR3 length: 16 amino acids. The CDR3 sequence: CASSLARREIISEQYF. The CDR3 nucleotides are TGTGCCAGCAGCTTAGCGCGGCGGGAGATAATCTCCGAGCAGTACTTC.

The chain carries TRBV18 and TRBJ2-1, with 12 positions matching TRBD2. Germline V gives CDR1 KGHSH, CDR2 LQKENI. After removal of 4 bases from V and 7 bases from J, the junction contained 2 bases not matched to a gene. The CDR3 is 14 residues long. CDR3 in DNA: TGTGCCAGCTCACGACTAGCGGGGGTTAATGAGCAGTTCTTC. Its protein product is CASSRLAGVNEQFF.

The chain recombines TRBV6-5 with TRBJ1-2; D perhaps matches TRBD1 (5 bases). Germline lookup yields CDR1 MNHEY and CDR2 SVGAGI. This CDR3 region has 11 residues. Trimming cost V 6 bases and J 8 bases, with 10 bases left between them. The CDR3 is CASRSQDGYTF. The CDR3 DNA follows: TGTGCCAGCAGGTCACAGGACGGCTACACCTTC.

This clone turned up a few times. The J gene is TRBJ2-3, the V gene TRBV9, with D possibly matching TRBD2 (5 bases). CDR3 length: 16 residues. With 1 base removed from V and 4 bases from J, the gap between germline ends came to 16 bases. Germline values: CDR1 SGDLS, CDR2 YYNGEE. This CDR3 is CASSVRAEVGADTQYF. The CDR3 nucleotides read TGTGCCAGCAGCGTACGGGCGGAAGTGGGAGCAGATACGCAGTATTTT.

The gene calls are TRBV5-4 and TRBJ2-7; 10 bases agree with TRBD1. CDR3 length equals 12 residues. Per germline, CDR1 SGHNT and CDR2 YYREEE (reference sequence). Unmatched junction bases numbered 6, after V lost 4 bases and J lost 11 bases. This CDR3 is CASSEGTGVEYF. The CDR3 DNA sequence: TGTGCCAGCAGCGAAGGGACAGGGGTTGAGTACTTC.